This is a list of T cell receptor beta chains from one sample in a study of blood T cell repertoires in COVID-19. Sequenced by immunoSEQ multiplex PCR; TCRdb stores in-frame clones only, minus some. The table shows under 100,000 clones, with approximately 87% occurring only once. Sequenced material: peripheral blood. Source of these receptors: a human donor in a cohort sampled during active COVID-19. Each CDR3 is given with its conserved first and last residue. D genes are given only for firm matches. Rows may omit the clone size; those that give it use once, few, many or a size class.

J: TRBJ2-1; length: 14; V: TRBV18; D: .; size: .; DNA: TGTGCCAGCTCACCTGGTGAGGGCCGGGATGAGCAGTTCTTC; CDR3: CASSPGEGRDEQFF
J: TRBJ1-5; length: 14; V: TRBV5-8; D: .; size: once; DNA: TGTGCCAGCAGCTTGGCCCTTGGCAATCAGCCCCAGCATTTT; CDR3: CASSLALGNQPQHF
J: TRBJ2-1; length: 15; V: TRBV7-3; D: TRBD2; size: once; DNA: TGTGCCAGCAGCTCCCTAGCGGGACAGCACAATGAGCAGTTCTTC; CDR3: CASSSLAGQHNEQFF
J: TRBJ1-5; length: 13; V: TRBV10-2; D: .; size: few; DNA: TGCGCCAGCGGGCAGGGCGGAAATCAGCCCCAGCATTTT; CDR3: CASGQGGNQPQHF
J: TRBJ1-5; length: 14; V: TRBV7-9; D: TRBD1; size: .; DNA: TGTGCCAGCAGCCAGACAGGGATCGGCCAGCCCCAGCATTTT; CDR3: CASSQTGIGQPQHF
J: TRBJ1-1; length: 13; V: TRBV2; D: .; size: .; DNA: TGTGCCAGTTATTGGCATTTGAACACTGAAGCTTTCTTT; CDR3: CASYWHLNTEAFF
J: TRBJ1-6; length: 13; V: TRBV16; D: .; size: .; DNA: TGTGCCAGCAGCCAAGAACCGCCGGAGACCCTCCACTTT; CDR3: CASSQEPPETLHF
J: TRBJ2-7; length: 14; V: TRBV5-4; D: TRBD1; size: .; DNA: TGTGCCAGCAGCTCGCCGAGGACAGGGACGGAGCAGTACTTC; CDR3: CASSSPRTGTEQYF
J: TRBJ2-2; length: 17; V: TRBV3-1/TRBV3-2; D: TRBD2; size: .; DNA: TGTGCCAGCAGCCAACCTCTAGCGGGAGGATATACCGGGGAGCTGTTTTTT; CDR3: CASSQPLAGGYTGELFF
J: TRBJ1-2; length: 14; V: TRBV19; D: TRBD1; size: .; DNA: TGTGCCACTCAAAAGGGCCAGGGGGCGTCTGGCTACACCTTC; CDR3: CATQKGQGASGYTF
J: TRBJ2-1; length: 13; V: TRBV6-6; D: .; size: .; DNA: TGTGCCAGCAAGTCACGGGGAGAGGGTGAGCAGTTCTTC; CDR3: CASKSRGEGEQFF
J: TRBJ2-1; length: 12; V: TRBV29-1; D: .; size: .; DNA: TGCAGCGTTGGGTGGCGGGATTGGGAGCAGTTCTTC; CDR3: CSVGWRDWEQFF
J: TRBJ1-5; length: 14; V: TRBV28; D: .; size: .; DNA: TGTGCCAGCAGTTCCAACAGGGATATCAGCCCCCAGCATTTT; CDR3: CASSSNRDISPQHF
J: TRBJ1-1; length: 16; V: TRBV7-9; D: .; size: .; DNA: TGTGCCAGCAGCTTAGTCTCCCCAGGGGCGAACACTGAAGCTTTCTTT; CDR3: CASSLVSPGANTEAFF
J: TRBJ2-2; length: 15; V: TRBV2; D: TRBD1; size: .; DNA: TGTGCCAGCACCCGGGACAGCCAGAACACCGGGGAGCTGTTTTTT; CDR3: CASTRDSQNTGELFF
J: TRBJ2-5; length: 13; V: TRBV11-2; D: .; size: once; DNA: TGTGCCAGCAGCTTCTCAGTGGAGGAGACCCAGTACTTC; CDR3: CASSFSVEETQYF
J: TRBJ2-1; length: 16; V: TRBV11-2; D: .; size: .; DNA: TGTGCCAGCAGCCCCCACCCGACTAGTGGGACGCATGAGCAGTTCTTC; CDR3: CASSPHPTSGTHEQFF
J: TRBJ2-5; length: 15; V: TRBV7-9; D: TRBD1; size: .; DNA: TGTGCCAGCAGCTCGGGTCGGACAGGGGGGGAGACCCAGTACTTC; CDR3: CASSSGRTGGETQYF
J: TRBJ2-1; length: 15; V: TRBV7-8; D: TRBD2; size: .; DNA: TGTGCCAGCAGCTTAGATAGCGGGAGACGGAATGAGCAGTTCTTC; CDR3: CASSLDSGRRNEQFF
J: TRBJ1-6; length: 14; V: TRBV27; D: TRBD1; size: .; DNA: TGTGCCAGCAGCCGGGACAGGAAAAATTCACCCCTCCACTTT; CDR3: CASSRDRKNSPLHF
J: TRBJ2-6; length: 14; V: TRBV29-1; D: .; size: .; DNA: TGCAGCGTCACAGGAAGCTCTGGGGCCAACGTCCTGACTTTC; CDR3: CSVTGSSGANVLTF
J: TRBJ2-5; length: 18; V: TRBV9; D: TRBD2; size: .; DNA: TGTGCCAGCAGTGCGAACCCCCGGACTAGCGGGCTTCAAGAGACCCAGTACTTC; CDR3: CASSANPRTSGLQETQYF
J: TRBJ2-7; length: 14; V: TRBV10-2; D: TRBD1; size: .; DNA: TGCGCCAGCAGTGAGGAAAAGGGGGCGCGGGAGCAGTACTTC; CDR3: CASSEEKGAREQYF
J: TRBJ2-7; length: 14; V: TRBV19; D: .; size: once; DNA: TGTGCCAGTAGGGAGGTCGGCGGGACCTACGAGCAGTACTTC; CDR3: CASREVGGTYEQYF
J: TRBJ2-1; length: 13; V: TRBV11-3; D: .; size: .; DNA: TGTGCCAGCAGCACGGGAGTGAACAATGAGCAGTTCTTC; CDR3: CASSTGVNNEQFF
J: TRBJ2-7; length: 15; V: TRBV5-1; D: .; size: .; DNA: TGCGCCAGCAGCGGGGCCTACGACAGGCCAGTGGAGCAGTACTTC; CDR3: CASSGAYDRPVEQYF
J: TRBJ2-3; length: 17; V: TRBV7-9; D: .; size: .; DNA: TGTGCCAGCAGCCAAATAAGGACTTGGAAATCCACAGATACGCAGTATTTT; CDR3: CASSQIRTWKSTDTQYF
J: TRBJ2-7; length: 16; V: TRBV13; D: TRBD1; size: .; DNA: TGTGCCAGCAGCTTACTCGGGACAGGTTTTTCCTACGAGCAGTACTTC; CDR3: CASSLLGTGFSYEQYF
J: TRBJ2-3; length: 13; V: TRBV27; D: .; size: .; DNA: TGTGCCAGCAGCGGCGGCGAATCAGATACGCAGTATTTT; CDR3: CASSGGESDTQYF
J: TRBJ1-6; length: 13; V: TRBV3-1/TRBV3-2; D: TRBD1; size: .; DNA: TGTGCCAGCAGCCGCCAGGGGGCGCGGACCCTCCACTTT; CDR3: CASSRQGARTLHF
J: TRBJ2-6; length: 19; V: TRBV7-9; D: TRBD1; size: .; DNA: TGTGCCAGCAGCTTCCCGGGGCAGGGGGCAATAAGTGGGGCCAACGTCCTGACTTTC; CDR3: CASSFPGQGAISGANVLTF
J: TRBJ2-3; length: 14; V: TRBV5-1; D: .; size: .; DNA: TGCGCCAGCACCCGGCGGATAGACACAGATACGCAGTATTTT; CDR3: CASTRRIDTDTQYF
J: TRBJ2-3; length: 15; V: TRBV5-1; D: TRBD2; size: .; DNA: TGCGCCAGCAGCTCAGGACTAGCGGGGGCCGATACGCAGTATTTT; CDR3: CASSSGLAGADTQYF
J: TRBJ1-1; length: 15; V: TRBV9; D: .; size: once; DNA: TGTGCCAGCAGCGTAACAGGTGCTGGAGGGACTGAAGCTTTCTTT; CDR3: CASSVTGAGGTEAFF
J: TRBJ1-1; length: 13; V: TRBV28; D: .; size: .; DNA: TGTGCCAGCAGCCCGAGACTTAAGGCTGAAGCTTTCTTT; CDR3: CASSPRLKAEAFF
J: TRBJ2-7; length: 14; V: TRBV28; D: TRBD1; size: .; DNA: TGTGCCAGCAGGTCCGGGACAGGGGTTGGGGAGCAGTACTTC; CDR3: CASRSGTGVGEQYF
J: TRBJ2-3; length: 15; V: TRBV18; D: .; size: .; DNA: TGTGCCAGCTCCCAAGAGCGGCTTAACACAGATACGCAGTATTTT; CDR3: CASSQERLNTDTQYF
J: TRBJ1-4; length: 15; V: TRBV6-6; D: TRBD1; size: .; DNA: TGTGCCAGCAGTTTTAGGGGGCTCGCTAATGAAAAACTGTTTTTT; CDR3: CASSFRGLANEKLFF
J: TRBJ2-7; length: 15; V: TRBV7-9; D: .; size: .; DNA: TGTGCCAGCAAATTCGGGGACGGGAGTACGGGCGAGCAGTACTTC; CDR3: CASKFGDGSTGEQYF
J: TRBJ2-7; length: 12; V: TRBV5-6; D: TRBD1; size: .; DNA: TGTGCCAGCAGGGACAGGGTCCACGAGCAGTACTTC; CDR3: CASRDRVHEQYF
J: TRBJ2-5; length: 16; V: TRBV7-9; D: TRBD2; size: few; DNA: TGTGCCAGCAGCCCTCTAGCGGGACCGGGAGGAGAGACCCAGTACTTC; CDR3: CASSPLAGPGGETQYF
J: TRBJ2-7; length: 17; V: TRBV3-1/TRBV3-2; D: TRBD2; size: once; DNA: TGTGCCAGCAGCCAGGCCCGGGGACTAGCGCTAATTTACGAGCAGTACTTC; CDR3: CASSQARGLALIYEQYF
J: TRBJ2-5; length: 17; V: TRBV28; D: TRBD2; size: .; DNA: TGTGCCAGCAGCCTAAGGACTAGCGGGAGAATCGGCGAGACCCAGTACTTC; CDR3: CASSLRTSGRIGETQYF
J: TRBJ2-5; length: 15; V: TRBV6-6; D: TRBD2; size: .; DNA: TGTGCCAGCAGACTGGCGGGAGGGGCCGGGGAGACCCAGTACTTC; CDR3: CASRLAGGAGETQYF
J: TRBJ2-5; length: 18; V: TRBV11-2; D: TRBD2; size: once; DNA: TGTGCCAGCAGCTTAGATTGGGGACTAGCGGGAACCCAAGAGACCCAGTACTTC; CDR3: CASSLDWGLAGTQETQYF
J: TRBJ1-5; length: 13; V: TRBV19; D: TRBD1; size: .; DNA: TGTGCCAGTCGGGACAGGGGCGATCAGCCCCAGCATTTT; CDR3: CASRDRGDQPQHF
J: TRBJ2-7; length: 15; V: TRBV19; D: TRBD2; size: .; DNA: TGTGCCAGTAGTATTGGGGCTAGCGGGACCCTCGAGCAGTACTTC; CDR3: CASSIGASGTLEQYF
J: TRBJ1-4; length: 13; V: TRBV3-1/TRBV3-2; D: .; size: few; DNA: TGTGCCAGCAGCCCACAGGTGGAGGAAAAACTGTTTTTT; CDR3: CASSPQVEEKLFF
J: TRBJ2-5; length: 15; V: TRBV4-1; D: .; size: once; DNA: TGCGCCAGCAGCCAAGCCCCCGGTGGCGGAGAGACCCAGTACTTC; CDR3: CASSQAPGGGETQYF
J: TRBJ2-6; length: 15; V: TRBV3-1/TRBV3-2; D: .; size: .; DNA: TGTGCCAGCAGTCCCGGACAGTCTGGGGCCAACGTCCTGACTTTC; CDR3: CASSPGQSGANVLTF
J: TRBJ1-1; length: 15; V: TRBV11-2; D: TRBD1; size: .; DNA: TGTGCCAGCAGCTCGACAGGGGGCGCGGGCACTGAAGCTTTCTTT; CDR3: CASSSTGGAGTEAFF
J: TRBJ1-4; length: 15; V: TRBV6-5; D: .; size: .; DNA: TGTGCCAGCAGTTACTCGAGGCAGGGGCAGGAAAAACTGTTTTTT; CDR3: CASSYSRQGQEKLFF
J: TRBJ2-7; length: 14; V: TRBV19; D: .; size: .; DNA: TGTGCCAGTAGTATATCAGGTAGCTCCTACGAGCAGTACTTC; CDR3: CASSISGSSYEQYF
J: TRBJ1-4; length: 13; V: TRBV19; D: .; size: .; DNA: TGTGCCAGTTCGTATCGAACTAATGAAAAACTGTTTTTT; CDR3: CASSYRTNEKLFF
J: TRBJ1-4; length: 18; V: TRBV3-1/TRBV3-2; D: .; size: .; DNA: TGTGCCAGCAGCCAGTCGTACGGGGGGGAACAGGGTGACGAAAAACTGTTTTTT; CDR3: CASSQSYGGEQGDEKLFF